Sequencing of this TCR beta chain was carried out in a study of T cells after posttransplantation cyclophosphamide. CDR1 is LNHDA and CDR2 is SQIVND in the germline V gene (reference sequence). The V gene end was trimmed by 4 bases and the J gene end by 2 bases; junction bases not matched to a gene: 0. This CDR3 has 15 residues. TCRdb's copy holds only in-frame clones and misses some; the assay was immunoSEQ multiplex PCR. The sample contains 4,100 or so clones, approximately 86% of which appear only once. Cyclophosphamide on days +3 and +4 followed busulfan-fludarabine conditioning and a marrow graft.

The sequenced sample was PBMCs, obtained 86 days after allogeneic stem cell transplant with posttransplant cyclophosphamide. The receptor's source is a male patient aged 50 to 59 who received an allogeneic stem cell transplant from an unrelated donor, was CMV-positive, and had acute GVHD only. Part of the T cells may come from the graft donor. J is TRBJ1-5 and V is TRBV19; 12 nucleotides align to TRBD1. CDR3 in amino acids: CASSRDRGRNQPQHF. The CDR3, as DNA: TGTGCCAGTAGTAGGGACAGGGGGCGCAATCAGCCCCAGCATTTT.